The text below deals with one T cell receptor beta chain. Its antigen is currently unknown. The sample comes from a study of human T cells and chemical hapten exposure. For the study at large: Slight volume differences across pooled libraries mainly accounted for varying per-sample TCR yields. Study-wide findings and caveats: TCRs at high frequency, those above 1 in 1000, did not change with DPC sensitization.

Library preparation tagged each individual cDNA molecule with a unique molecular identifier. Per the original data handling: Across samples, TCR counts had a median of 95,638 and ranged from about 23,224 to 700,000. TCRdb fed the 5' RACE reads into MiXCR, producing one record per CDR3 protein. TCRdb, not the authors, supplied the V and J calls. The sample lists roughly 120,000 distinct CDR3 sequences, around 20% occurring once. Whole blood that had not been fractionated was the source of extracted total RNA. The receptor's source is a human donor in good health.

In DNA, the CDR3 is TGTGCCAGCAGTTACTCGACCGGGGGCGCCCCAGAAAAACTGTTTTTT. Amino acid sequence: CASSYSTGGAPEKLFF. The V and J genes are TRBV6-5 and TRBJ1-4; D possibly corresponds to TRBD1 (6 bases). V shed 0 bases and J shed 8 bases, with 16 bases lying between them. The germline V gene has CDR1 MNHEY and CDR2 SVGAGI. This CDR3 has 16 amino acids.